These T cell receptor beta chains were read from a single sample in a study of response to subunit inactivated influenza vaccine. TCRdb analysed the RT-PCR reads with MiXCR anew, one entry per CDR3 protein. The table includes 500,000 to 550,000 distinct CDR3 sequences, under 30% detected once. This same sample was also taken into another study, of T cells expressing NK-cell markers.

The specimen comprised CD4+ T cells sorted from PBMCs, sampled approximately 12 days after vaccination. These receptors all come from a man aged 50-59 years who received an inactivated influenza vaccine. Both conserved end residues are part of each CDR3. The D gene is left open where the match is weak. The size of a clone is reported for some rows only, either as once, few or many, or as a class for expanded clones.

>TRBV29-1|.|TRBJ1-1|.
CSAGGLNTEAFF
TGCAGCGCGGGAGGGCTGAACACTGAAGCTTTCTTT
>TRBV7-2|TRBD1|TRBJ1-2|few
CASSYRGQGVNGYTF
TGTGCCAGCAGCTATCGAGGACAGGGAGTAAATGGCTACACCTTC
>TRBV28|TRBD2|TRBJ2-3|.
CASSLAGVSTDTQYF
TGTGCCAGCAGTTTGGCGGGAGTAAGCACAGATACGCAGTATTTT
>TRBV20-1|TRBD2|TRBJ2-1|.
CSASSASGEWGYNEQFF
TGCAGTGCTAGCTCGGCTAGCGGGGAGTGGGGCTACAATGAGCAGTTCTTC
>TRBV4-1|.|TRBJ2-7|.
CASSQAPGQAYEQYF
TGCGCCAGCAGCCAAGCTCCGGGTCAGGCCTACGAGCAGTACTTC
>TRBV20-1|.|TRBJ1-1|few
CRATGTMNTEAFF
TGCAGGGCTACCGGGACTATGAACACTGAAGCTTTCTTT
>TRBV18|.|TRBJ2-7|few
CASSPPWNNEQYF
TGTGCCAGCTCACCACCTTGGAACAACGAGCAGTACTTC
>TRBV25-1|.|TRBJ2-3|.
CASSFGQTSTDTQYF
TGTGCCAGCAGTTTCGGACAGACTAGCACAGATACGCAGTATTTT
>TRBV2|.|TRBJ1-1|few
CASIPEPGAGEAFF
TGTGCCAGCATACCTGAACCGGGGGCCGGAGAAGCTTTCTTT
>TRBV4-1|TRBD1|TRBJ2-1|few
CASSQTGGGYNEQFF
TGCGCCAGCAGCCAAACAGGGGGTGGCTACAATGAGCAGTTCTTC
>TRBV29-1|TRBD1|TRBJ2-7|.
CSVSPGTGVYEQYF
TGCAGCGTTAGCCCCGGGACAGGTGTCTACGAGCAGTACTTC
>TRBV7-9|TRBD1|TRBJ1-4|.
CASSPHRDRVEKLFF
TGTGCCAGCAGCCCGCACCGGGACAGGGTTGAAAAACTGTTTTTT
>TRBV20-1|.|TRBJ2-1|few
CSAYRVDEQFF
TGCAGTGCGTATAGAGTGGATGAGCAGTTCTTC
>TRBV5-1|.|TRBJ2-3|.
CASSSVQSTDTQYF
TGCGCCAGCAGCTCGGTACAGTCCACAGATACGCAGTATTTT
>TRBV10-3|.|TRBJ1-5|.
CAISESKGNQPQHF
TGTGCCATCAGTGAGTCGAAGGGGAATCAGCCCCAGCATTTT
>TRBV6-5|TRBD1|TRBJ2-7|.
CASSYPGQGGYEQYF
TGTGCCAGCAGTTACCCGGGACAGGGGGGCTACGAGCAGTACTTC
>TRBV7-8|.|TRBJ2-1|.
CASSSGRAEWNEQFF
TGTGCCAGCAGCTCTGGAAGGGCCGAGTGGAATGAGCAGTTCTTC
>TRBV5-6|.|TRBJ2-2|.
CASSPLVGEPTGELFF
TGTGCCAGCAGCCCTCTGGTGGGAGAACCTACCGGGGAGCTGTTTTTT
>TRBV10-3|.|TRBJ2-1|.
CAISLLGRDAYNEQFF
TGTGCCATCAGCTTATTGGGACGCGACGCCTACAATGAGCAGTTCTTC
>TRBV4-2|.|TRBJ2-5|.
CASSQDGTLMQETQYF
TGTGCCAGCAGCCAAGACGGGACACTAATGCAAGAGACCCAGTACTTC
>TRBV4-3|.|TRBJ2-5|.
CASSQSRGETQYF
TGCGCCAGCAGCCAATCCAGGGGAGAGACCCAGTACTTC
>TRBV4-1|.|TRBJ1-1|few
CASSPRDGRTVGTEAFF
TGCGCCAGCAGCCCTCGTGACGGACGTACGGTTGGCACTGAAGCTTTCTTT
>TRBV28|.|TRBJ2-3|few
CASSKPGGGPDTQYF
TGTGCCAGCAGTAAACCTGGTGGGGGCCCAGATACGCAGTATTTT
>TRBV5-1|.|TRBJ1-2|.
CASSLDSSYGYTF
TGCGCCAGCAGCTTGGACAGTTCCTATGGCTACACCTTC
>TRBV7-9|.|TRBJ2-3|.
CASSSFSDTQYF
TGTGCCAGCAGCTCCTTCTCAGATACGCAGTATTTT
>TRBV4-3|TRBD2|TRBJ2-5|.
CASSQDLRGGRETQYF
TGCGCCAGCAGCCAAGATCTTCGGGGGGGCCGTGAGACCCAGTACTTC
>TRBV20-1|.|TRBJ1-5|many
CSARGDQTFLYSNQPQHF
TGCAGTGCTAGAGGGGACCAGACTTTTCTTTATAGCAATCAGCCCCAGCATTTT
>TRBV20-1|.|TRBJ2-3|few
CSARDTARGTDTQYF
TGCAGTGCTAGAGATACGGCTAGGGGCACAGATACGCAGTATTTT
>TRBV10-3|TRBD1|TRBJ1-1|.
CAISESSGGSYTEAFF
TGTGCCATCAGTGAGTCATCAGGGGGTTCATACACTGAAGCTTTCTTT
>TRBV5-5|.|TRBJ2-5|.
CASSWSRVETQYF
TGTGCCAGCAGCTGGTCCAGGGTTGAGACCCAGTACTTC
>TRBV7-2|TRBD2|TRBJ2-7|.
CASSLTSGVYEQYF
TGTGCCAGCAGCTTAACTAGCGGCGTCTACGAGCAGTACTTC
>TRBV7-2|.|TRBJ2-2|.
CASSPPRWLAQRGELFF
TGTGCCAGCAGCCCTCCCAGATGGCTAGCCCAAAGGGGGGAGCTGTTTTTT
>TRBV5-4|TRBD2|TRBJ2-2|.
CASSSLSGSKTGELFF
TGTGCCAGCAGCTCGTTGAGCGGGAGTAAGACCGGGGAGCTGTTTTTT
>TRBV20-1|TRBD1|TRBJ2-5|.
CSARRGQGAETQYF
TGCAGTGCTAGAAGGGGACAGGGGGCAGAGACCCAGTACTTC
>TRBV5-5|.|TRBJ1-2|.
CASSGIGAEGYGYTF
TGTGCCAGCAGCGGCATCGGGGCAGAGGGCTATGGCTACACCTTC
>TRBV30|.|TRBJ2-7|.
CAWSFSTEQYF
TGTGCCTGGAGCTTTTCTACGGAGCAGTACTTC
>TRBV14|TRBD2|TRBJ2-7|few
CASSPLLGGVEQYF
TGTGCCAGCAGCCCCTTATTGGGGGGGGTTGAGCAGTACTTC
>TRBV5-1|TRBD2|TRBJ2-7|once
CASSFPSGGKSEQYF
TGCGCCAGCAGCTTTCCCAGCGGGGGGAAATCCGAGCAGTACTTC
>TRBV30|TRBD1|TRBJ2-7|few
CAWGRDRAPSEQYF
TGTGCCTGGGGCCGGGACAGGGCTCCGAGCGAGCAGTACTTC
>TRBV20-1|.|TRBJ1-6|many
CSAKDTSRSPLHF
TGCAGTGCTAAGGACACAAGCAGGTCACCCCTCCACTTT
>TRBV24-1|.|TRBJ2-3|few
CATSDLRGSGNTQYF
TGTGCCACCAGTGATTTAAGGGGGAGTGGGAATACGCAGTATTTT
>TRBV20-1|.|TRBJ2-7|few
CSASRDITRDEQYF
TGCAGTGCTAGCAGGGACATCACTCGGGACGAGCAGTACTTC
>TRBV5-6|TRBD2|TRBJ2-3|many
CASSLSGTTDTQYF
TGTGCCAGCAGCCTCAGCGGGACCACAGATACGCAGTATTTT
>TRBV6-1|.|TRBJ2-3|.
CASSEAGGRSDTQYF
TGTGCCAGCAGTGAAGCAGGGGGTAGGTCGGATACGCAGTATTTT
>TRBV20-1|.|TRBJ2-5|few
CSASSRVGTQYF
TGCAGTGCTAGTAGCAGGGTGGGGACCCAGTACTTC
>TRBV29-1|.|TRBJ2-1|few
CSVGPNSGASGEQFF
TGCAGCGTCGGCCCAAATAGCGGTGCCTCGGGGGAGCAGTTCTTC
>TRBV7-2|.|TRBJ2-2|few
CASSLGRTGGELFF
TGTGCCAGCAGCTTAGGACGGACCGGGGGGGAGCTGTTTTTT
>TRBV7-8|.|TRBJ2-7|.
CASSYGGARSHEQYF
TGTGCCAGCAGCTATGGGGGCGCAAGGTCCCACGAGCAGTACTTC
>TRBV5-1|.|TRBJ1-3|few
CASSLATTGNTIYF
TGCGCCAGCAGCTTGGCCACGACTGGAAACACCATATATTTT